These 31 T cell receptor beta chains were sequenced from one sample in a study of human T cells and chemical hapten exposure. From the RACE reads, TCRdb called clonotypes with MiXCR, one entry per CDR3 protein. The table includes under 450,000 distinct CDR3 sequences, around 4.8% detected once. Noted time point: patch test 1, 2 weeks after DPC sensitization. Treatment: therapeutic diphenylcyclopropenone sensitization with weekly scalp DPC. This specimen was whole blood, taken in connection with sensitization to the hapten diphenylcyclopropenone (DPC). The source of these receptors is a woman in her forties or fifties with alopecia areata. Some clones in this sample may be carry-over from other donors' samples.

This clonotype has only a few counts. In nucleotides, the CDR3 is TGCAGCCTGAGCGGGAGGAGGAGAGAGGGCGAGCAGTACTTC. It translates to CSLSGRRREGEQYF. The rearrangement links TRBV29-1 to TRBJ2-7; TRBD2 matches 9 bases. Per the germline V gene, CDR1 is SQVTM and CDR2 is ANQGSEA. This CDR3 is 14 amino acids long. Trimming at V came to 8 bases and at J to 6 bases, leaving 14 bases not matched to a gene.

This clonotype appeared many times. The CDR3 nucleotides are TGTGCCAGCAGCGCAGGGCGGGGACAACCGAACACTGAAGCTTTCTTT. It is translated as CASSAGRGQPNTEAFF. The chain is built from TRBV9 and TRBJ1-1; a possible D gene is TRBD1 (6 bases). This CDR3 comprises 16 residues. In germline, CDR1 is SGDLS, CDR2 YYNGEE. V was pared by 3 bases and J by 1 base, with 16 bases between.

At least ten counts were recorded for this clonotype. This chain connects TRBV5-1 to TRBJ2-3; 15 nucleotides align to TRBD2. The CDR3 covers 16 residues. CDR1 is SGHRS and CDR2 is YFSETQ in the germline V gene. J gave up 5 bases and V 4 bases, and 5 bases lay outside the gene matches. The CDR3 loop reads CASSAGLAGGQDTQYF. CDR3 nucleotide sequence: TGCGCCAGCAGCGCTGGACTAGCGGGGGGGCAAGATACGCAGTATTTT.

The chain carries TRBV9 and TRBJ2-2; D might be TRBD2 (5 bases). From germline, CDR1 is SGDLS and CDR2 YYNGEE. This CDR3 spans 14 amino acids. The V end lost 1 base, the J end lost 4 bases, and 8 bases lay between the germline ends. The CDR3 reads CASSVMGSTGELFF. CDR3 DNA sequence: TGTGCCAGCAGCGTAATGGGGAGCACCGGGGAGCTGTTTTTT. The entire variable domain, with the rest obtained from reference TRBV9 and TRBJ2-2, is as follows: DSGVTQTPKHLITATGQRVTLRCSPRSGDLSVYWYQQSLDQGLQFLIQYYNGEERAKGNILERFSAQQFPDLHSELNLSSLELGDSALYFCASSVMGSTGELFFGEGSRLTVL.

V usage is TRBV7-9 and J usage is TRBJ1-6, with D perhaps TRBD1 (5 bases). CDR3 length: 15 residues. CDR1 and CDR2 (germline): SEHNR, FQNEAQ (reference sequence). V dropped 1 base and J dropped 10 bases, with 14 bases sitting between them. This CDR3 reads CASSLGRQGGSPLHF. The CDR3 bases are TGTGCCAGCAGCTTAGGGCGTCAGGGTGGGTCACCCCTCCACTTT.

V is TRBV29-1 and J is TRBJ2-7; TRBD1 matches at 7 bases. Looked up from germline, CDR1 is SQVTM and CDR2 is ANQGSEA. This CDR3 is built from 14 residues. With 5 bases clipped from V and 2 bases from J, the junction kept 9 bases outside the gene matches. The CDR3 DNA sequence: TGCAGCGTTACAGACAGGGAAAGACCCTACGAGCAGTACTTC. Amino acids: CSVTDRERPYEQYF.

This clonotype came up a few times. V is TRBV20-1 and J is TRBJ2-3; no clear D gene. V gave up 0 bases and J gave up 0 bases, with 7 bases separating them. The CDR3 is 14 amino acids. The V gene's germline CDR1 is DFQATT and CDR2 SNEGSKA (reference sequence). CDR3 DNA sequence: TGCAGTGCTAGAGATCCGTGGAGCACAGATACGCAGTATTTT. This encodes CSARDPWSTDTQYF.

This chain joins TRBV29-1 and TRBJ2-3, with TRBD1 matching 10 bases. J gave up 5 bases and V 6 bases, and 11 bases lay outside the gene matches. The CDR3 sequence is 15 residues long. Germline loops: CDR1 SQVTM, CDR2 ANQGSEA. The CDR3 region is CSVVGRGQGLDTQYF. DNA for the CDR3: TGCAGCGTCGTGGGCAGGGGACAGGGGTTAGATACGCAGTATTTT.

This clonotype occurred a few times. This chain links TRBV20-1 with TRBJ2-3, with 10 bases lining up with TRBD2. CDR1 is DFQATT and CDR2 is SNEGSKA in the germline V gene (reference sequence). Trimming took 1 base from V and 6 from J; bases not matched to a gene: 13. The CDR3 runs 17 residues. The CDR3 nucleotides read TGCAGTGCTAGAGCGGCCCCTCTAGCGGGGGCCCCGGATACGCAGTATTTT. The encoded protein is CSARAAPLAGAPDTQYF.

This clonotype was observed a few times. V usage is TRBV11-3 and J usage is TRBJ1-1; a possible D gene is TRBD1 (6 bases). The CDR3 length is 13 residues. Between the trimmed V and J ends, which lost 5 bases and 8 bases, there was a span of 15 bases. Germline CDR1 and CDR2: SGHNT and YENEEA. The CDR3 DNA reads TGTGCCAGCAGCAAGGACAGAGTGTCGGAAGCTTTCTTT. It specifies CASSKDRVSEAFF.

This clonotype was counted ten times or more. This chain connects TRBV27 to TRBJ2-1, with 8 nucleotides matching TRBD2. V shed 5 bases and J 8 bases; nucleotides not matched to a gene: 17. The CDR3 has 17 amino acids. CDR1 is MNHEY and CDR2 is SMNVEV in the germline V gene (reference sequence). In DNA form, the CDR3 reads TGTGCCAGCAGTCTCAAAAGTTGGGGGACTAGTAACGATGAGCAGTTCTTC. This codes for CASSLKSWGTSNDEQFF.

A few counts support this clonotype. A much larger clone differs from this one at a single base, so this may be a read error. The V and J genes are TRBV28 and TRBJ1-4; 7 nucleotides align to TRBD1. The CDR3 is 14 amino acids. The germline V gene encodes CDR1 MDHEN and CDR2 SYDVKM. CDR3 protein: CAISFRGSDEKLFF. CDR3 bases: TGTGCCATCAGTTTCAGGGGGAGCGATGAAAAACTGTTTTTT.

This clonotype was counted a few times. The V call is TRBV7-3, the J call TRBJ2-3; possible D gene TRBD2, 6 bases. There are 17 residues in the CDR3. CDR1 and CDR2 (germline): SGHTA, FQGTGA. V was cut by 0 bases and J by 0 bases, with 13 bases left in between. CDR3 bases: TGTGCCAGCAGCTTAACGGGGACTGCCGCTAGCACAGATACGCAGTATTTT. Translated: CASSLTGTAASTDTQYF.

The V gene is TRBV9, the J gene TRBJ2-5, with 12 nucleotides matching TRBD1. Germline CDR1 is SGDLS and CDR2 is YYNGEE. The CDR3 runs 15 residues. The V segment lost 3 bases and the J segment 5 bases; nucleotides outside the gene matches: 5. The CDR3 bases are TGTGCCAGCAGCGCGCCCGGGACAGGGGGCGAGACCCAGTACTTC. Its protein product is CASSAPGTGGETQYF.

This chain joins TRBV27 and TRBJ2-3; D call uncertain. The germline V and J ends were trimmed by 5 bases and 5 bases, with 11 bases remaining between them. The CDR3 extends over 13 amino acids. CDR1 MNHEY and CDR2 SMNVEV come from the germline V gene (reference sequence). The CDR3 DNA follows: TGTGCCAGCAGTCTATACAAGGTAGATACGCAGTATTTT. It specifies CASSLYKVDTQYF.

At least ten counts were recorded for this clonotype. The V call is TRBV20-1, the J call TRBJ2-3, with D possibly being TRBD1 or TRBD2 (5 bases each). CDR3 length: 13 amino acids. CDR1 is DFQATT and CDR2 is SNEGSKA in the germline V gene (reference sequence). Trimming took 6 bases from V and 0 from J, leaving 10 bases between them. CDR3 DNA sequence: TGCAGTGCCAGGGACCCCAGCACAGATACGCAGTATTTT. Translation gives CSARDPSTDTQYF.

Ten or more counts support this clonotype. V gene TRBV9 combines with J gene TRBJ2-6; D gene unclear. Germline lookup yields CDR1 SGDLS and CDR2 YYNGEE. The CDR3 loop spans 13 amino acids. V lost 5 bases and J 0 bases, leaving 3 bases between the germline ends. This chain's CDR3 is CASRASGANVLTF. The CDR3 coding sequence is TGTGCCAGCAGAGCCTCTGGGGCCAACGTCCTGACTTTC.

In this sample, this clonotype turned up once. The rearrangement links TRBV24-1 to TRBJ2-2, with D possibly matching TRBD1 (6 bases). CDR1 is KGHDR, CDR2 SFDVKD, per germline. The V and J ends lost 2 bases and 6 bases respectively, with 12 bases between them. The CDR3 totals 15 residues. CDR3 coding DNA: TGTGCCACCAGTGATTCAGGGGCCGGACCCGGGGAGCTGTTTTTT. It yields the protein CATSDSGAGPGELFF.

This clonotype was detected a few times. The chain links TRBV11-2 to TRBJ2-3; D is unclear. In germline, CDR1 is SGHAT, CDR2 FQNNGV. This CDR3 region has 15 residues. The V gene lost 0 bases and the J gene lost 4 bases, with 11 bases spanning the gap. The CDR3 DNA reads TGTGCCAGCAGCTTAGATGTCCTTTTCCCAGATACGCAGTATTTT. This codes for CASSLDVLFPDTQYF.

This clonotype was observed many times. The rearrangement links TRBV7-9 to TRBJ1-1; possible D gene TRBD1, 5 bases. The CDR3 runs to 14 residues. Germline CDR1 and CDR2: SEHNR and FQNEAQ (reference sequence). Trimming left V 1 base short and J 6 bases short, with 12 bases between. The CDR3 sequence is CASSLGQGGAEAFF. The CDR3 DNA is TGTGCCAGCAGCTTAGGGCAGGGTGGTGCTGAAGCTTTCTTT.

This clonotype was detected ten times or more. This rearrangement joins TRBV13 to TRBJ2-5; 9 bases map to TRBD2. J lost 4 bases, V lost 3 bases, and 6 bases had no gene match. Per the germline V gene, CDR1 is PRHDT and CDR2 is FYEKMQ (reference sequence). The CDR3 totals 15 residues. In DNA form, the CDR3 reads TGTGCCAGCAGCTTGGGGCGGGGGGGCCGAGAGACCCAGTACTTC. It encodes CASSLGRGGRETQYF.

This clonotype was seen many times. The chain combines TRBV7-9 with TRBJ2-4; D may be TRBD1 or TRBD2 (5 bases each). CDR3 size: 17 residues. Trimming took off 5 bases at V and 1 base at J, with 18 bases between the two ends. Germline values: CDR1 SEHNR, CDR2 FQNEAQ (reference sequence). The CDR3 protein is CASSDRDSWGAKNIQYF. In DNA, the CDR3 is TGTGCCAGCAGCGACCGGGATTCCTGGGGGGCCAAAAACATTCAGTACTTC. Filled out from reference TRBV7-9 and TRBJ2-4, the complete variable domain reads DTGVSQNPRHKITKRGQNVTFRCDPISEHNRLYWYRQTLGQGPEFLTYFQNEAQLEKSRLLSDRFSAERPKGSFSTLEIQRTEQGDSAMYLCASSDRDSWGAKNIQYFGAGTRLSVL.

In this sample, this clonotype turned up many times. The chain links TRBV20-1 to TRBJ1-3; D gene uncertain. The V end lost 6 bases, the J end lost 1 base, and 13 bases lay between the germline ends. CDR1 and CDR2 from the germline V gene are DFQATT and SNEGSKA (reference sequence). The CDR3 length is 14 residues. The CDR3 bases are TGCAGTGCCGTAGAAGGGAGGTCTGGAAACACCATATATTTT. Translating gives CSAVEGRSGNTIYF.

Ten or more counts support this clonotype. The chain employs TRBV7-8 and TRBJ2-6, with D unclear. The CDR3 consists of 17 residues. Trimming cost V 5 bases and J 6 bases, with 20 bases left between them. The germline V gene has CDR1 SGHVS and CDR2 FQNEAQ. The CDR3 DNA reads as TGTGCCAGCAGCCTCCCGAAGACCAGTGTAGCGGCCAACGTCCTGACTTTC. Its protein is CASSLPKTSVAANVLTF. The full variable domain, in which reference TRBV7-8 and TRBJ2-6 provide the parts outside the CDR3, is GAGVSQSPRYKVAKRGQDVALRCDPISGHVSLFWYQQALGQGPEFLTYFQNEAQLDKSGLPSDRFFAERPEGSVSTLKIQRTQQEDSAVYLCASSLPKTSVAANVLTFGAGSRLTVL.

The chain uses TRBV7-6 and TRBJ2-7, with 12 nucleotides matching TRBD2. Unmatched junction bases numbered 10, after V lost 5 bases and J lost 2 bases. Germline V CDR1 and CDR2: SGHVS, FNYEAQ. This CDR3 is 17 amino acids long. The CDR3 DNA follows: TGTGCCAGCAGCGAGCTGGGACTAGCGGGCTTAACCTACGAGCAGTACTTC. This codes for CASSELGLAGLTYEQYF.

Many counts were recorded for this clonotype. Here the CDR3 DNA reads TGTGCCAGCAGTCCCAGAGGCGGGTTTTATGGCTACACCTTC. Translated: CASSPRGGFYGYTF. The J gene is TRBJ1-2, the V gene TRBV12-3 or TRBV12-4; D not certain. V lost 5 bases to trimming and J lost 5 bases, with 15 bases between them. This CDR3 has 14 amino acids.

This clonotype was recorded many times. J is TRBJ2-1 and V is TRBV28; D is unresolved. The V gene's germline CDR1 is MDHEN and CDR2 SYDVKM. Trimming stripped 6 bases from V and 0 bases from J, with 24 bases between. The CDR3 covers 19 residues. The DNA of the CDR3 is TGTGCCAGCAGCACTCCTGCGGCGGTAGCTTTCTCCTCCTACAATGAGCAGTTCTTC. Its translation is CASSTPAAVAFSSYNEQFF.

The rearrangement uses TRBV7-2 and TRBJ1-5; D ambiguous. The V and J ends lost 3 bases and 7 bases respectively, with 10 bases between them. Germline values: CDR1 SGHTA, CDR2 FQGNSA. The CDR3 has 13 amino acids. The CDR3, as DNA: TGTGCCAGCAGCTTCAAGGGAGACCAGCCCCAGCATTTT. It yields the protein CASSFKGDQPQHF.

This clonotype was picked up many times. The rearrangement uses TRBV6-1 and TRBJ2-2; D unresolved. Germline assignment: CDR1 MNHNS and CDR2 SASEGT. Trimming removed 5 bases from V and 5 bases from J, with 9 bases in between. CDR3 length: 13 residues. CDR3 protein: CASSKGWTGELFF. The CDR3 DNA sequence: TGTGCCAGCAGTAAGGGTTGGACCGGGGAGCTGTTTTTT.

A few counts support this clonotype. CDR3: CASSHAGPNQPQHF. The CDR3 bases are TGTGCCAGCAGCCACGCCGGACCCAATCAGCCCCAGCATTTT. J is TRBJ1-5 and V is TRBV3-1; D not resolved. In germline, CDR1 is LGHDT, CDR2 YNNKEL (reference sequence). V lost 3 bases to trimming and J lost 3 bases, with 9 bases between them. This CDR3 has 14 residues.

The sample holds a few counts of this clonotype. This chain joins TRBV6-1 and TRBJ1-5; D unclear. Germline loops: CDR1 MNHNS, CDR2 SASEGT. This CDR3 has 15 amino acids. V lost 1 base to trimming and J lost 5 bases, with 12 bases between them. The CDR3 DNA reads as TGTGCCAGCAGTGAAGAAAGACAACCCTATCAGCCCCAGCATTTT. This translates into CASSEERQPYQPQHF.